This T cell receptor (beta chain) was documented in a study of shared clonotypes between healthy human individuals. About the study: Two female and three male donors aged 18 to 49 were enrolled.

CDR1 and CDR2 (germline): MDHEN, SYDVKM. V lost 6 bases to trimming and J lost 2 bases; unmatched junction nucleotides: 5. The CDR3 loop spans 16 amino acids. Study-wide points: The researchers took only blood, and tissue repertoires probably look different.

This clone was counted only a few times. Its specificity is unknown. The table came from immunoSEQ multiplex PCR; TCRdb's copy has only in-frame clones and leaves some out. The table records 2 million to 2.5 million clones, approximately 94% of them present only once. Naive CD8 cells, CD45RO-negative and positively selected for CCR7, excluded terminally differentiated effector memory CD45RA+ cells. This sequence was found in a man aged 18-30 years in good health. The chain carries TRBV28 and TRBJ1-6, with TRBD1 matching 9 bases. The specimen sequenced was naive CD8+ T cells sorted from blood. CDR3 sequence: CASSGDREAYNSPLHF. CDR3 DNA: TGTGCCAGCAGCGGGGACAGGGAAGCCTATAATTCACCCCTCCACTTT.